This TCR beta chain stems from a study of cytomegalovirus exposure and HLA in healthy donors. Study background: Later, an analysis reported that the roughly 120 validation repertoires had used the same platform as the roughly 660 first-cohort repertoires.

Study-level findings and limits: Most TCR sequences showed up rarely, but some public TCRs showed up in many donors.

In the case of this clone: What it binds is unknown.

While the first cohort had fewer than 850 subjects, the donors belonged to the separate validation cohort of 100 to 150 subjects. The table came from immunoSEQ multiplex PCR; TCRdb's copy has only in-frame clones and leaves some out. The repertoire consists of roughly 230,000 clones, with around 90% occurring once and the leading ten covering around 3.1%. Trimming removed 2 bases from V and 5 bases from J; junction bases left unmatched: 11. Germline V gene lookup returns CDR1 KGHSH and CDR2 LQKENI. This CDR3 spans 17 amino acids. The chain recombines TRBV18 with TRBJ2-3; TRBD2 agrees at 9 bases. The sequence was collected from a woman aged 25 to 39 in good health and CMV-seronegative. Material for sequencing was PBMCs. The CDR3 DNA reads TGTGCCAGCTCACCAGCAGACGCTAGCGGGAAGGTAGATACGCAGTATTTT. It specifies CASSPADASGKVDTQYF.